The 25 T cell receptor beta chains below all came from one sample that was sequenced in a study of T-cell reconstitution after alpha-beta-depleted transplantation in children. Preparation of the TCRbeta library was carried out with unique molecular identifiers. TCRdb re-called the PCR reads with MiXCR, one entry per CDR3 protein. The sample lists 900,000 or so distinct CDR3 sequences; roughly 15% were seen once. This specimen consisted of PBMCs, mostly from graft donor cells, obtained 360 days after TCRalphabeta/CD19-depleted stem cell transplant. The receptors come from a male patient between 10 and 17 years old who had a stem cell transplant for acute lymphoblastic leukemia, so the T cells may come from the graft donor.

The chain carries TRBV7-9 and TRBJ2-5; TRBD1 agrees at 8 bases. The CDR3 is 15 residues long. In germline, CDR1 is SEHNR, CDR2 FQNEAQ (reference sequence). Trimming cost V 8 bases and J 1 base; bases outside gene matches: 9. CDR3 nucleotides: TGTGCCAGCCGAAGGACAGGGAATATCCAAGAGACCCAGTACTTC. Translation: CASRRTGNIQETQYF.

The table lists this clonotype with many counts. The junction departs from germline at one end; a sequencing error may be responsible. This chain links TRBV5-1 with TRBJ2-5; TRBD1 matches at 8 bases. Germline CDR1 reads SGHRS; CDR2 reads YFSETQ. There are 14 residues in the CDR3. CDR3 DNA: TGTGCCAGCAGTCCTGGGACAGGACAAGAGACCCAGTACTTC. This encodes CASSPGTGQETQYF.

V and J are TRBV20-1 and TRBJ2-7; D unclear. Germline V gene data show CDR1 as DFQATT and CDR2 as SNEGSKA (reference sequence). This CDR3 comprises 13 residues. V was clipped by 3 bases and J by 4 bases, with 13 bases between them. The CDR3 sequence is CSASVPRWYEQYF. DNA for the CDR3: TGCAGTGCTAGTGTCCCCCGGTGGTACGAGCAGTACTTC.

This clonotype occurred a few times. CDR3 DNA sequence: TGCGCCAGCAGCCACCGGACAAATGAGCAGTTCTTC. Its translation: CASSHRTNEQFF. The rearrangement joins TRBV4-1 to TRBJ2-1; the D gene is possibly TRBD1 (5 bases). The V gene's germline CDR1 is MGHRA and CDR2 YSYEKL. The CDR3 sequence is 12 residues long. Trimming took 3 bases from V and 7 from J, leaving 7 bases between them.

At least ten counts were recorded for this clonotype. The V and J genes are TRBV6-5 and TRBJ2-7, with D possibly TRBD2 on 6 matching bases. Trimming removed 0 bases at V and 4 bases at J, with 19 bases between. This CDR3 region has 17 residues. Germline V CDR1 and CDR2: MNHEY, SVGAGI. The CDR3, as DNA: TGTGCCAGCAGTTACTCGATATGGGAGCGGGCCTCTTACGAGCAGTACTTC. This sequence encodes CASSYSIWERASYEQYF.

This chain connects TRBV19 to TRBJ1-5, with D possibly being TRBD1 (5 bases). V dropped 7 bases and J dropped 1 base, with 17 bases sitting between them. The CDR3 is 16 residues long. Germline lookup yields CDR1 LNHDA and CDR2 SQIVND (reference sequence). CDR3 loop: CASKVTGTRSNQPQHF. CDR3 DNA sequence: TGTGCCAGTAAGGTCACCGGGACCCGGAGCAATCAGCCCCAGCATTTT.

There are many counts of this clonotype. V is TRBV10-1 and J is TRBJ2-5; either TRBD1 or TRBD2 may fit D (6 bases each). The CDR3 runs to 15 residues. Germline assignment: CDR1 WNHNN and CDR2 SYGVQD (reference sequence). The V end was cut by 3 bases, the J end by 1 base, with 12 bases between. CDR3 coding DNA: TGCGCCAGCAGTGAAGGGGGGTACTCCCAAGAGACCCAGTACTTC. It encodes CASSEGGYSQETQYF.

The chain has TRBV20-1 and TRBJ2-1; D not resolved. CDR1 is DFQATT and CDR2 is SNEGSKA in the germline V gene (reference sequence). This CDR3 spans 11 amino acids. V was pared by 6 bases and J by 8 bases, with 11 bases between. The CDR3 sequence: CSAILYYEQFF. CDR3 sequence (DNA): TGCAGTGCAATCCTCTATTATGAGCAGTTCTTC.

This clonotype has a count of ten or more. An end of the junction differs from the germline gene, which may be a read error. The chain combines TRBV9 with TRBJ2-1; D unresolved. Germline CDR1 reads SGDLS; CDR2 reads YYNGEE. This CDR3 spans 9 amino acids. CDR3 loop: CASSVVREF. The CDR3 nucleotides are TGTGCCAGCAGCGTAGTAAGAGAATTC.

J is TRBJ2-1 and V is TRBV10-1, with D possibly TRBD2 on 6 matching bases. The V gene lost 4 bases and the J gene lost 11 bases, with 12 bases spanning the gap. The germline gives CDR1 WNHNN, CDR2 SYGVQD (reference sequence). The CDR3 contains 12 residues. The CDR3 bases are TGCGCCAGCAGTGGGGGTAGCGGCCAGCAGTTCTTC. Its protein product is CASSGGSGQQFF.

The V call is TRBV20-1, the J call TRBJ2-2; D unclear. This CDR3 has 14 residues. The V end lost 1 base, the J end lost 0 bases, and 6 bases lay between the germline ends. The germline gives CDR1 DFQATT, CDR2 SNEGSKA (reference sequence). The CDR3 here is CSARGPANTGELFF. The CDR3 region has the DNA TGCAGTGCTAGAGGACCTGCGAACACCGGGGAGCTGTTTTTT.

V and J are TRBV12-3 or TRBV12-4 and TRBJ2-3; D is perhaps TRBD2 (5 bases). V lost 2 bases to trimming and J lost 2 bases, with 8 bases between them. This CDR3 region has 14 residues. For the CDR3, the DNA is TGTGCCAGCAGTTTACCGGGATACACAGATACGCAGTATTTT. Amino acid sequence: CASSLPGYTDTQYF.

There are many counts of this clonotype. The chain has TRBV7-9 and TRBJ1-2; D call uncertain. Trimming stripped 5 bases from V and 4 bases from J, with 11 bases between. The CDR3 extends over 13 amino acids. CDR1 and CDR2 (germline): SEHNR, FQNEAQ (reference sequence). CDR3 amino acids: CASSEQRPYGYTF. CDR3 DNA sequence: TGTGCCAGCAGCGAACAGAGACCCTATGGCTACACCTTC.

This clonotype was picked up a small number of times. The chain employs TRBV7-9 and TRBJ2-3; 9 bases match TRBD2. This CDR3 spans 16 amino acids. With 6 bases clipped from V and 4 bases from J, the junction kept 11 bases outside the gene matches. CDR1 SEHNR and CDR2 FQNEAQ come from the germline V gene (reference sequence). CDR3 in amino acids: CASSSLVAGEADTQYF. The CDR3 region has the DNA TGTGCCAGCAGTTCCCTAGTAGCGGGAGAAGCAGATACGCAGTATTTT.

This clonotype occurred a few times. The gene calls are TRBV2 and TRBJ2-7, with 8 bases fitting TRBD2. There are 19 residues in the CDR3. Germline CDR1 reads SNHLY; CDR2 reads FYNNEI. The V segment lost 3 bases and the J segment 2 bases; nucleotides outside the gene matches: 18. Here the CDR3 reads CASSDDALAVFWSPYEQYF. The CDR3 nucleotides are TGTGCCAGCAGTGATGATGCACTAGCGGTCTTTTGGAGCCCCTACGAGCAGTACTTC.

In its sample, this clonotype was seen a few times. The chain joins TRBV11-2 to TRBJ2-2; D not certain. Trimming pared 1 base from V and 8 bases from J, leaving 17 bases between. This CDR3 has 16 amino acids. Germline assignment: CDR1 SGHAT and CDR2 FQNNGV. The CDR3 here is CASSLVQGPSRGELFF. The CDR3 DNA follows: TGTGCCAGCAGCTTAGTCCAAGGACCTTCAAGGGGGGAGCTGTTTTTT. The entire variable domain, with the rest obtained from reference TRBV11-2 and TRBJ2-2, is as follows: EAGVAQSPRYKIIEKRQSVAFWCNPISGHATLYWYQQILGQGPKLLIQFQNNGVVDDSQLPKDRFSAERLKGVDSTLKIQPAKLEDSAVYLCASSLVQGPSRGELFFGEGSRLTVL.

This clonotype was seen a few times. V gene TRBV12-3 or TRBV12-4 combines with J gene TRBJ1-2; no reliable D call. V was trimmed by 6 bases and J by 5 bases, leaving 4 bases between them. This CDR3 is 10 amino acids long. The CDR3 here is CASSQYGYTF. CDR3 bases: TGTGCCAGCAGCCAGTATGGCTACACCTTC.

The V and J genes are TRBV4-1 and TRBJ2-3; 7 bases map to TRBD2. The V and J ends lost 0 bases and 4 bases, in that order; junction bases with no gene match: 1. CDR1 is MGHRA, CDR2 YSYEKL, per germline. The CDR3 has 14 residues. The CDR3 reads CASSQDTSADTQYF. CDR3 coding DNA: TGCGCCAGCAGCCAAGACACTAGCGCAGATACGCAGTATTTT.

CDR3 amino acids: CSVIQGSYEQYF. The CDR3 region has the DNA TGCAGCGTCATACAGGGTTCCTACGAGCAGTACTTC. V and J are TRBV29-1 and TRBJ2-7; TRBD1 might be the D (6 bases). Looked up from germline, CDR1 is SQVTM and CDR2 is ANQGSEA. V was shortened by 6 bases and J by 1 base, with 10 bases between the two germline ends. The CDR3 loop spans 12 amino acids.

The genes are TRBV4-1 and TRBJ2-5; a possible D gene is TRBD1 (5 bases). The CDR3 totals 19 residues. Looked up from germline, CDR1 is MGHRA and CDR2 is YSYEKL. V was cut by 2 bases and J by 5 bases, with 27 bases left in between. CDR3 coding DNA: TGCGCCAGCAGCCAATGGGTGGATCGGGCATCAAGACAGTATGAGACCCAGTACTTC. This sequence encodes CASSQWVDRASRQYETQYF.

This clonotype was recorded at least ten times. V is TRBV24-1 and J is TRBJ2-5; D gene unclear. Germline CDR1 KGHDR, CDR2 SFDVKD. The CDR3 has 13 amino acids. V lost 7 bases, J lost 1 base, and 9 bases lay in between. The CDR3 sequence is CATRGSVQETQYF. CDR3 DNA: TGTGCCACCAGAGGCTCAGTCCAAGAGACCCAGTACTTC.

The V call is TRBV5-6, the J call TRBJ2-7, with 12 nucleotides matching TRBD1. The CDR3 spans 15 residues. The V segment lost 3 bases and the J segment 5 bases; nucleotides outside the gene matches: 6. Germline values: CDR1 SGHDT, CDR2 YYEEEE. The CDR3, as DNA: TGTGCCAGCAGCTCACCGGGACAGGGGGCGAACGAGCAGTACTTC. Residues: CASSSPGQGANEQYF.

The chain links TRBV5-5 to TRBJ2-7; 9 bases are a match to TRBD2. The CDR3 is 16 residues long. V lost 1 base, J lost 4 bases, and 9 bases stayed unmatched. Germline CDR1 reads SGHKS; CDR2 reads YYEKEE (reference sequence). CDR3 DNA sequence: TGTGCCAGCAGCTTGATGCTAGCGGGATTCGGGTACGAGCAGTACTTC. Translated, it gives CASSLMLAGFGYEQYF.

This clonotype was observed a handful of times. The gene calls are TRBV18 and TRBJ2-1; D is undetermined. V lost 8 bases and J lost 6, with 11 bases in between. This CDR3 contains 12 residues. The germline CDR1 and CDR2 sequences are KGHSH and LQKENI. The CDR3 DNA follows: TGTGCCAGCGCCAACACCTTCAATGAGCAGTTCTTC. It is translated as CASANTFNEQFF.

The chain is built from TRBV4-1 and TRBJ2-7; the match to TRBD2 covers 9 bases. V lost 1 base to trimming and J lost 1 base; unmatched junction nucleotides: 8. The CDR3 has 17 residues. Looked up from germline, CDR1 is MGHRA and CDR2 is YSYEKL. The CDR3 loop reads CASSQGLHSGSSYEQYF. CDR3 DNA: TGCGCCAGCAGCCAAGGTCTCCATAGCGGGAGTTCCTACGAGCAGTACTTC.